What follows describes a single T cell receptor beta chain. Its specificity is not known. TCRdb keeps only in-frame clones here, not all; method: immunoSEQ multiplex PCR. Here the sample spans some 90,000 clones, approximately 90% being singletons. Germline V gives CDR1 SGHTA, CDR2 FQGNSA. The CDR3 extends over 13 amino acids. Unmatched junction bases numbered 2, after V lost 5 bases and J lost 2 bases. The source of the sample is a study of T cells in localized non-small cell lung cancer. Study results and caveats: Tumor trailed uninvolved adjacent lung in T cell clonality, which peaked there.

The sequence derives from a man aged 40 to 70 with stage I squamous cell lung carcinoma. The sequencing here drew on peripheral blood, taken before any cancer treatment. This sequence joins TRBV7-2 and TRBJ1-2, with 7 bases aligning to TRBD1. The CDR3 sequence: CASSQQGNYGYTF. DNA of the CDR3: TGTGCCAGCAGCCAACAGGGGAACTATGGCTACACCTTC.